This is a list of T cell receptor beta chains from one sample in a study of technical replicates of blood from several donors. The method was immunoSEQ multiplex PCR; TCRdb's version includes in-frame clones alone and lacks a portion of them. The repertoire holds about 59,000 clones, with around 95% as singletons. Sequenced: PBMCs. All receptors come from a human donor in good health. Some clones in this sample may be carry-over from other donors' samples. CDR3s include the opening cysteine and the closing phenylalanine or tryptophan. The D gene is left open where the match is weak. A clone size is listed for some rows: how often the clone was seen (once, few, many), or a class if it is expanded.

d_gene | j_gene | abundance | v_gene | CDR3nt | CDR3aa
TRBD1 | TRBJ2-2 | NA | TRBV6-1 | TGTGCCAGCAGTGACCGGGACAGGGGGATGCCCGGGGAGCTGTTTTTT | CASSDRDRGMPGELFF
NA | TRBJ2-2 | NA | TRBV18 | TGTGCCAGCTCACCACGGACTGGGAACACCGGGGAGCTGTTTTTT | CASSPRTGNTGELFF
TRBD1 | TRBJ1-2 | NA | TRBV6-5 | TGTGCCAGCAGAAACCCGGGACAGGGTCGAGTCGGCTACACCTTC | CASRNPGQGRVGYTF
TRBD2 | TRBJ2-5 | NA | TRBV2 | TGTGCCAGCAGCCCTAGCGGGGGACCCCAAGAGACCCAGTACTTC | CASSPSGGPQETQYF
TRBD1 | TRBJ2-7 | NA | TRBV15 | TGTGCCACCAGCATTCGACAGGGCCACGAGCAGTACTTC | CATSIRQGHEQYF
NA | TRBJ2-5 | NA | TRBV4-1 | TGCGCCAGCAGCCAGAGCCATGGGGGCCCTGAGACCCAGTACTTC | CASSQSHGGPETQYF
TRBD1 | TRBJ2-3 | NA | TRBV7-3 | TGTGCCAGCAGCTCGGACAGGGGGAATACGCAGTATTTT | CASSSDRGNTQYF
NA | TRBJ1-2 | NA | TRBV18 | TGTGCCAGCTCACCATCTGAGGGTGTGCGTGGCTACACCTTC | CASSPSEGVRGYTF
TRBD2 | TRBJ2-2 | NA | TRBV7-6 | TGTGCCAGCAGCGGCGGGGGGGCGAACGGGGAGCTGTTTTTT | CASSGGGANGELFF
NA | TRBJ1-4 | NA | TRBV7-3 | TGTGCCAGCAGTTTCAGGGAAGGCGGAAAACTGTTTTTT | CASSFREGGKLFF
TRBD2 | TRBJ2-1 | NA | TRBV5-5 | TGTGCCAGCAGCCTTAGCGGGGGGGCCCGAAGTTCCTACAATGAGCAGTTCTTC | CASSLSGGARSSYNEQFF
TRBD1 | TRBJ1-2 | NA | TRBV6-1 | TGTGCCAGCAGTGAATTGGCAGGGGGCTTCACCTACTATGGCTACACCTTC | CASSELAGGFTYYGYTF
NA | TRBJ1-5 | NA | TRBV10-3 | TGTGCCATCTCGGGGGGCAATCAGCCCCAGCATTTT | CAISGGNQPQHF
TRBD1 | TRBJ1-3 | few | TRBV23-1 | TGCGCCAGCAGTCAACGGGACAGGAGTACGGGAAACACCATATATTTT | CASSQRDRSTGNTIYF
TRBD1 | TRBJ1-4 | NA | TRBV27 | TGTGCCAGCAGAGGGACAGGGGTACGGGAAAAACTGTTTTTT | CASRGTGVREKLFF
NA | TRBJ1-2 | NA | TRBV30 | TGTGCCTGGAGTGTTGGGAAGGGAGGTGGCTACACCTTC | CAWSVGKGGGYTF
NA | TRBJ2-3 | NA | TRBV5-1 | TGCGCCAGCAGCTTGGGCAGCGGGCGTGGGGATACGCAGTATTTT | CASSLGSGRGDTQYF
TRBD1 | TRBJ1-1 | NA | TRBV28 | TGTGCCAGCAGTCTAAACAGGGGGCGGACTGAAGCTTTCTTT | CASSLNRGRTEAFF
NA | TRBJ1-4 | NA | TRBV6-6 | TGTGCCAGCAGGCCGGACTCCTCCGCAACTAATGAAAAACTGTTTTTT | CASRPDSSATNEKLFF
TRBD1 | TRBJ2-3 | NA | TRBV13 | TGTGCCAGCAGCCGCCCCGGGACAGGGCCCCCAGATACGCAGTATTTT | CASSRPGTGPPDTQYF
NA | TRBJ2-2 | once | TRBV6-1 | TGTGCCAGCAGACAGGGTACGAACACCGGGGAGCTGTTTTTT | CASRQGTNTGELFF
NA | TRBJ2-1 | NA | TRBV20-1 | TGCAGTGCTCTTCTCAATGAGCAGTTCTTC | CSALLNEQFF
TRBD1 | TRBJ2-1 | NA | TRBV10-3 | TGTGCCATCAGTGAGTTGTTATGGGGACAGAGGGAGAATGAGCAGTTCTTC | CAISELLWGQRENEQFF
NA | TRBJ2-7 | NA | TRBV5-6 | TGTGCCAGCAGCCCATGGGGGGGCAACGAGCAGTACTTC | CASSPWGGNEQYF
NA | TRBJ1-2 | NA | TRBV4-3 | TGCGCCAGCAGCCAAGATAGTACAGAAGCCTTCTATGGCTACACCTTC | CASSQDSTEAFYGYTF
TRBD2 | TRBJ2-7 | NA | TRBV4-1 | TGCGCCAGCAGCCAGGGAACTAGCGGGGGTTGGTACGAGCAGTACTTC | CASSQGTSGGWYEQYF
NA | TRBJ2-7 | NA | TRBV2 | TGTGCCAGCAGCGTTACCGGGACAGCGGGTGAGCAGTACTTC | CASSVTGTAGEQYF
NA | TRBJ2-7 | NA | TRBV20-1 | TGCAGTGCTAGTCTAGCCGAGCAGTACTTC | CSASLAEQYF
TRBD1 | TRBJ2-2 | NA | TRBV18 | TGTGCCAGCTCACCTCCGACAGGGGGCTTAACGAACACCGGGGAGCTGTTTTTT | CASSPPTGGLTNTGELFF
TRBD1 | TRBJ2-7 | once | TRBV11-2 | TGTGCCAGCAGCTTTGGGACAGGGGTTTCCGAGCAGTACTTC | CASSFGTGVSEQYF
NA | TRBJ2-7 | NA | TRBV19 | TGTGCCAGTAGTATAGGAGTTCCAGGTACCTACGAGCAGTACTTC | CASSIGVPGTYEQYF
TRBD1 | TRBJ2-7 | NA | TRBV2 | TGTGCCAGCAGTGAGGGACAGGGTATTTTCCACGAGCAGTACTTC | CASSEGQGIFHEQYF
NA | TRBJ1-2 | NA | TRBV29-1 | TGCAGCGTTGACTGGCAAAATGGCTACACCTTC | CSVDWQNGYTF
NA | TRBJ2-5 | NA | TRBV7-9 | TGTGCCAGCAGCCCAGACTTCCAAGAGACCCAGTACTTC | CASSPDFQETQYF
NA | TRBJ1-6 | NA | TRBV9 | TGTGCCAGCAGCGAGACAGGCTATAATTCACCCCTCCACTTT | CASSETGYNSPLHF
NA | TRBJ2-1 | NA | TRBV18 | TGTGCCAGCTCACTCGGGAACCGCCCAAAAGCCGAGCAGTTCTTC | CASSLGNRPKAEQFF
NA | TRBJ2-1 | once | TRBV25-1 | TGTGCCAGCAGTGGGACTATGAGGTCCTACAATGAGCAGTTCTTC | CASSGTMRSYNEQFF
NA | TRBJ1-5 | NA | TRBV19 | TGTGCCAGTAGTATAGATGGGGCAGTATTCAGCAATCAGCCCCAGCATTTT | CASSIDGAVFSNQPQHF
NA | TRBJ1-1 | few | TRBV4-3 | TGCGCCAGCAGCCAAGAAAGCAGGAGGGGAGAAGCTTTCTTT | CASSQESRRGEAFF
TRBD1 | TRBJ1-2 | NA | TRBV7-8 | TGTGCCAGCAGCTTTCCGGGACAGGGGGGCTACACCTTC | CASSFPGQGGYTF
NA | TRBJ2-7 | NA | TRBV2 | TGTGCCAGCCTCAGGGTGAACGAGCAGTACTTC | CASLRVNEQYF
NA | TRBJ1-2 | NA | TRBV5-1 | TGCGCCAGCAGTTCAGGGGATTTAAACTATGGCTACACCTTC | CASSSGDLNYGYTF
TRBD1 | TRBJ2-7 | NA | TRBV6-1 | TGTGCCAGCATCTTATCAGTAGGGACAGCCTACGAGCAGTACTTC | CASILSVGTAYEQYF